These 22 T cell receptor beta chains were all obtained from the same sample, sequenced in a study of long-term antiretroviral therapy in people with HIV. Samples were assayed with immunoSEQ v3.0 at survey level. Sequencing used immunoSEQ multiplex PCR; TCRdb keeps in-frame clones, though not all of them. The sample contains about 21,000 clones, 81% of which appear only once. The starting material was unsorted PBMCs, obtained 0.1 years before starting antiretroviral therapy. These receptors were collected from a middle-aged man with HIV.

The chain couples TRBV10-3 to TRBJ2-5; 8 bases are shared with TRBD2. Looked up from germline, CDR1 is ENHRY and CDR2 is SYGVKD. Trimming took 6 bases from V and 5 from J; bases not matched to a gene: 8. This CDR3 has 14 residues. The CDR3 protein is CAISLTSARETQYF. The DNA for the CDR3 is TGTGCCATCAGCCTGACTAGCGCGAGGGAGACCCAGTACTTC.

V gene TRBV18 combines with J gene TRBJ2-7; no clear D gene. The V gene's germline CDR1 is KGHSH and CDR2 LQKENI. This CDR3 region has 13 residues. V lost 5 bases to trimming and J lost 7 bases, with 15 bases between them. The CDR3, as DNA: TGTGCCAGCTCAACCGGCCAGATGAGGGAGCAGTACTTC. Its translation is CASSTGQMREQYF. Combining the CDR3 with reference TRBV18 and TRBJ2-7 gives the whole variable domain NAGVMQNPRHLVRRRGQEARLRCSPMKGHSHVYWYRQLPEEGLKFMVYLQKENIIDESGMPKERFSAEFPKEGPSILRIQQVVRGDSAAYFCASSTGQMREQYFGPGTRLTVT.

This chain uses TRBV6-5 with TRBJ2-7, with 12 nucleotides matching TRBD2. The CDR3 covers 15 residues. With 5 bases clipped from V and 2 bases from J, the junction kept 4 bases outside the gene matches. The germline V gene encodes CDR1 MNHEY and CDR2 SVGAGI. The CDR3 region has the DNA TGTGCCAGCAGTCATCTAGCGGGAGGGGCCTACGAGCAGTACTTC. Residues: CASSHLAGGAYEQYF.

The chain couples TRBV27 to TRBJ2-2; D is unresolved. Looked up from germline, CDR1 is MNHEY and CDR2 is SMNVEV (reference sequence). V was trimmed by 3 bases and J by 0 bases, leaving 8 bases between them. The CDR3 spans 15 residues. CDR3 bases: TGTGCCAGCAGTTTCTACGACTCGAACACCGGGGAGCTGTTTTTT. This codes for CASSFYDSNTGELFF.

The rearrangement joins TRBV5-4 to TRBJ2-5; 9 nucleotides agree with TRBD2. V dropped 2 bases and J dropped 2; count of bases not matched to a gene: 1. CDR3 size: 14 residues. CDR1 SGHNT and CDR2 YYREEE come from the germline V gene (reference sequence). The CDR3, as DNA: TGTGCCAGCAGCTTTAGCGGGGGACAAGAGACCCAGTACTTC. This translates into CASSFSGGQETQYF.

This chain links TRBV23-1 with TRBJ2-5; D gene ambiguous. TRBV23-1 is assigned to the ORF class and has an uncertain function. CDR3 length: 17 residues. Between the trimmed V and J ends, which lost 1 base and 4 bases, there was a span of 19 bases. CDR3 amino acids: CASSQLVHTKGPETQYF. As DNA, the CDR3 is TGCGCCAGCAGTCAATTGGTCCATACCAAGGGTCCAGAGACCCAGTACTTC.

The chain couples TRBV9 to TRBJ2-7, with a tentative D call TRBD1 (6 bases). Trimming took off 2 bases at V and 0 bases at J, with 9 bases between the two ends. CDR1 is SGDLS and CDR2 is YYNGEE in the germline V gene. The CDR3 is 14 amino acids. CDR3 DNA sequence: TGTGCCAGCAGCGTGGGGACAATCTCCTACGAGCAGTACTTC. Translating it yields CASSVGTISYEQYF.

The chain carries TRBV5-6 and TRBJ1-4; D gene ambiguous. The CDR3 is made up of 17 amino acids. Germline values: CDR1 SGHDT, CDR2 YYEEEE. V lost 0 bases and J lost 4, with 16 bases in between. The CDR3 sequence is CASSLVGPNLYNEKLFF. The CDR3 region has the DNA TGTGCCAGCAGCTTGGTAGGACCAAACCTTTATAATGAAAAACTGTTTTTT. The entire variable domain, with the rest obtained from reference TRBV5-6 and TRBJ1-4, is as follows: DAGVTQSPTHLIKTRGQQVTLRCSPKSGHDTVSWYQQALGQGPQFIFQYYEEEERQRGNFPDRFSGHQFPNYSSELNVNALLLGDSALYLCASSLVGPNLYNEKLFFGSGTQLSVL.

As to this clone: One junction end does not reproduce the germline sequence, and a read error may be involved. The V call is TRBV7-7, the J call TRBJ2-5, with a tentative D call TRBD2 (6 bases). This CDR3 comprises 13 residues. Germline CDR1 SSHAT, CDR2 FNYEAQ (reference sequence). In DNA form, the CDR3 reads TGTGCTAGCAGTAGAAGCGGGTGGGAGACCCAGTACTTC. Translation gives CASSRSGWETQYF.

This sequence joins TRBV6-6 and TRBJ2-2, with TRBD1 matching 7 bases. Losses at the gene ends were 2 bases for V and 5 bases for J; bases not matched to a gene: 8. The CDR3 is 16 amino acids. Germline CDR1 and CDR2: MNHNY and SVGAGI (reference sequence). CDR3 residues: CASSYPGTAETGELFF. CDR3 DNA: TGTGCCAGCAGTTACCCAGGGACAGCGGAGACCGGGGAGCTGTTTTTT.

The V gene is TRBV7-9, the J gene TRBJ2-7; tentative D call: TRBD1 (7 bases). The CDR3 covers 12 residues. Germline lookup yields CDR1 SEHNR and CDR2 FQNEAQ (reference sequence). V dropped 4 bases and J dropped 6 bases, with 10 bases sitting between them. The CDR3 DNA sequence: TGTGCCAGCAGCTACAGGGGAGGCGAGCAGTACTTC. Encoded protein: CASSYRGGEQYF.

The CDR3 loop reads CASSIGTSIIEQFF. In DNA, the CDR3 is TGTGCCAGTAGTATAGGGACATCAATCATTGAGCAGTTCTTC. The chain uses TRBV19 and TRBJ2-1, with a possible D match to TRBD1 (5 bases). The CDR3 sequence is 14 residues long. Per germline, CDR1 LNHDA and CDR2 SQIVND (reference sequence). The V gene lost 1 base and the J gene lost 9 bases, with 13 bases spanning the gap.

V usage is TRBV7-9 and J usage is TRBJ2-7; 7 bases align to TRBD1. This CDR3 has 14 amino acids. Germline CDR1 is SEHNR and CDR2 is FQNEAQ (reference sequence). J lost 2 bases, V lost 5 bases, and 6 bases had no gene match. CDR3: CASSTRTGTYEQYF. The CDR3 DNA reads as TGTGCCAGCAGCACTCGGACAGGAACCTACGAGCAGTACTTC.

The V call is TRBV5-1, the J call TRBJ2-7; the D gene is possibly TRBD1 (6 bases). Germline V gene sequence: CDR1 SGHRS, CDR2 YFSETQ. There are 13 residues in the CDR3. With 3 bases removed from V and 7 bases from J, the gap between germline ends came to 14 bases. The CDR3: CASSSQQGWEQYF. The CDR3 nucleotides read TGCGCCAGCAGCTCTCAACAGGGATGGGAGCAGTACTTC.

This sequence joins TRBV6-5 and TRBJ1-5; no reliable D call. Germline V gene sequence: CDR1 MNHEY, CDR2 SVGAGI. The CDR3 consists of 13 residues. The V gene lost 2 bases and the J gene lost 8 bases, with 10 bases spanning the gap. DNA of the CDR3: TGTGCCAGCAGTTACCGCGCCCAGGAGCCCCAGCATTTT. It encodes CASSYRAQEPQHF.

The rearrangement joins TRBV4-3 to TRBJ2-3; a weak D match, TRBD2 (6 bases). This CDR3 has 17 amino acids. Germline V gene data show CDR1 as LGHNA and CDR2 as YSLEER. The V and J ends lost 4 bases and 2 bases respectively, with 19 bases between them. The CDR3 protein is CASSPGTSNVLTDTQYF. The CDR3 DNA reads as TGCGCCAGCAGCCCCGGGACTTCTAATGTACTCACAGATACGCAGTATTTT.

The V gene is TRBV20-1, the J gene TRBJ2-4, with a weak D call TRBD2 (6 bases). Trimming stripped 7 bases from V and 5 bases from J, with 9 bases between. The CDR3 contains 11 residues. Germline V gene lookup returns CDR1 DFQATT and CDR2 SNEGSKA (reference sequence). The chain's CDR3 is CSGEVQNIQYF. Written as DNA, the CDR3 is TGCAGTGGGGAGGTCCAAAACATTCAGTACTTC.

V gene TRBV4-3 combines with J gene TRBJ1-3, with D uncertain. V shed 1 base and J shed 0 bases, with 7 bases lying between them. Germline V gene data show CDR1 as LGHNA and CDR2 as YSLEER. CDR3 length: 15 residues. CDR3 protein: CASSQGQNSGNTIYF. For the CDR3, the DNA is TGCGCCAGCAGCCAAGGGCAGAACTCTGGAAACACCATATATTTT.

This chain links TRBV4-2 with TRBJ2-5; the D is unclear. The CDR3 has 14 residues. V lost 0 bases to trimming and J lost 1 base, with 6 bases between them. Germline CDR1 and CDR2: LGHNA and YNFKEQ. CDR3 region: CASSQDNSQETQYF. The CDR3 DNA sequence: TGTGCCAGCAGCCAAGATAACAGCCAAGAGACCCAGTACTTC.

The rearrangement uses TRBV4-2 and TRBJ2-5, with 12 bases lining up with TRBD2. Germline values: CDR1 LGHNA, CDR2 YNFKEQ. This CDR3 spans 16 amino acids. Trimming took 4 bases from V and 0 from J; bases not matched to a gene: 3. This CDR3 reads CASSLTSGGNQETQYF. The CDR3 DNA reads TGTGCCAGCAGCCTAACTAGCGGGGGGAACCAAGAGACCCAGTACTTC.

The V and J genes are TRBV29-1 and TRBJ2-7, with D perhaps TRBD2 (6 bases). Germline V lookup: CDR1 SQVTM, CDR2 ANQGSEA. Trimming pared 1 base from V and 6 bases from J, leaving 13 bases between. This CDR3 is built from 13 residues. The CDR3 DNA reads as TGCAGCGTTGAAGTCCGGGCGGGAATCGAGCAGTACTTC. This encodes CSVEVRAGIEQYF.

The V call is TRBV5-1, the J call TRBJ2-1, with 9 bases that match TRBD2. The CDR3 consists of 16 residues. Looked up from germline, CDR1 is SGHRS and CDR2 is YFSETQ. V shed 4 bases, J shed 5 bases, and the junction held 10 bases outside the gene matches. CDR3 region: CASSQSGTSINNEQFF. CDR3 sequence (DNA): TGCGCCAGCAGCCAATCCGGGACTAGCATAAACAATGAGCAGTTCTTC.